Listed below are T cell receptor beta chains from one sample, sequenced in a study of blood T cell repertoires in COVID-19. TCRdb keeps only in-frame clones here, not all; method: immunoSEQ multiplex PCR. The sample yields about 150,000 clones, 80% to 90% seen once. The sequenced sample was peripheral blood. All receptors derive from a man between 18 and 35 years old with COVID-19, enrolled during active disease. Both conserved end residues are part of each CDR3. Fields, in order: J gene, D gene, V gene, clone size, CDR3 DNA, CDR3 protein. A D gene is named only where the DNA matches it firmly. Clone size is given for some rows only: seen once, a few or many times, or a class if the clone is expanded.

J: TRBJ2-7; D: .; V: TRBV4-1; size: .; DNA: TGCGCCAGCAGCCAATATGACTCCGAGGCCTACGAGCAGTACTTC; CDR3: CASSQYDSEAYEQYF
J: TRBJ2-3; D: TRBD2; V: TRBV6-2/TRBV6-3; size: .; DNA: TGTGCCAGCAGCACCGAGGGACTAGCGGGAGTTTTGAATACGCAGTATTTT; CDR3: CASSTEGLAGVLNTQYF
J: TRBJ1-5; D: .; V: TRBV7-9; size: .; DNA: TGTGCCAGCAGCTTAGCCGCGCAGCCCCAGCATTTT; CDR3: CASSLAAQPQHF
J: TRBJ2-1; D: TRBD2; V: TRBV9; size: .; DNA: TGTGCCAGCAGCCCGACTAGCGGGAGAATGTTCTTC; CDR3: CASSPTSGRMFF
J: TRBJ2-1; D: TRBD2; V: TRBV15; size: .; DNA: TGTGCCACCAGCTGGCAAGCGGGGCCCAGAGCCTCCTACAATGAGCAGTTCTTC; CDR3: CATSWQAGPRASYNEQFF
J: TRBJ2-3; D: .; V: TRBV5-6; size: few; DNA: TGTGCCAGCAGCTTGGGGAGTACAGATACGCAGTATTTT; CDR3: CASSLGSTDTQYF
J: TRBJ2-2; D: .; V: TRBV28; size: .; DNA: TGTGCCAGCAGTTCCGCAGGCAGGGGGGCCCCCTCGAACACCGGGGAGCTGTTTTTT; CDR3: CASSSAGRGAPSNTGELFF
J: TRBJ2-1; D: TRBD1; V: TRBV18; size: .; DNA: TGTGCCAGCTCACGAAATTTCGGGGGACAGGGAGGGGGAGAGCAGTTCTTC; CDR3: CASSRNFGGQGGGEQFF
J: TRBJ2-5; D: .; V: TRBV24-1; size: once; DNA: TGTGCCACCAGTGATCCTCGTCCGTCGCGAGAGACCCAGTACTTC; CDR3: CATSDPRPSRETQYF
J: TRBJ2-2; D: .; V: TRBV30; size: .; DNA: TGTGCCTGGTCAAGGAGGGTACTTATCGGGGAGCTGTTTTTT; CDR3: CAWSRRVLIGELFF
J: TRBJ2-2; D: TRBD1; V: TRBV3-1/TRBV3-2; size: .; DNA: TGTGCCAGCAGCCAAAGCAGGGGGCCAACCGGGGAGCTGTTTTTT; CDR3: CASSQSRGPTGELFF
J: TRBJ2-1; D: TRBD1; V: TRBV7-7; size: .; DNA: TGTGCCAGCAGCCAGGGGGACAGCTACAATGAGCAGTTCTTC; CDR3: CASSQGDSYNEQFF
J: TRBJ1-2; D: .; V: TRBV30; size: .; DNA: TGTGCCTGGAGTGTAAGATTAGCTAACTATGGCTACACCTTC; CDR3: CAWSVRLANYGYTF
J: TRBJ1-4; D: .; V: TRBV5-4; size: .; DNA: TGTGCCAGCAGCACTCGAGGGGGAAACAATGAAAAACTGCTTTTT; CDR3: CASSTRGGNNEKLLF
J: TRBJ2-7; D: TRBD1; V: TRBV10-3; size: .; DNA: TGTGCCATCAGTGAAAACGACAGGGCCCTGTCCTACGAGCAGTACTTC; CDR3: CAISENDRALSYEQYF
J: TRBJ2-1; D: TRBD1; V: TRBV19; size: .; DNA: TGTGCCAGCCAACAGGGGGCGGGGTACAATGAGCAGTTCTTC; CDR3: CASQQGAGYNEQFF
J: TRBJ2-2; D: TRBD1; V: TRBV28; size: few; DNA: TGTGCCAGCAGTTTACAAGGGACAGCCACCGGGGAGCTGTTTTTT; CDR3: CASSLQGTATGELFF
J: TRBJ2-1; D: .; V: TRBV30; size: once; DNA: TGTGCCTGGAGTGTACATCGGGACAATGAGCAGTTCTTC; CDR3: CAWSVHRDNEQFF
J: TRBJ2-7; D: TRBD2; V: TRBV11-2; size: .; DNA: TGTGCCAGCAGCTCGGGGGGGTGGAACGAGCAGTACTTC; CDR3: CASSSGGWNEQYF
J: TRBJ2-5; D: TRBD2; V: TRBV6-6; size: .; DNA: TGTGCCAGCACGGGGGGGGCCACAATCCCAGAGACCCAGTACTTC; CDR3: CASTGGATIPETQYF
J: TRBJ2-7; D: TRBD2; V: TRBV6-2/TRBV6-3; size: .; DNA: TGTGCCAGCAGCTCGCGCCGGGGGGTAGCGGGGTCCTACGAGCAGTACTTC; CDR3: CASSSRRGVAGSYEQYF
J: TRBJ2-1; D: .; V: TRBV6-5; size: .; DNA: TGTGCCAGCAGTTACCGCGGGCTGACCTACAATGAGCAGTTCTTC; CDR3: CASSYRGLTYNEQFF
J: TRBJ2-2; D: TRBD2; V: TRBV7-9; size: .; DNA: TGTGCCAGCAGCTTAGGACTAGCGGGAAACACCGGGGAGCTGTTTTTT; CDR3: CASSLGLAGNTGELFF
J: TRBJ2-5; D: TRBD2; V: TRBV28; size: .; DNA: TGTGCCAGCAGTTTGGGACTAGCGGTTCAAGAGACCCAGTACTTC; CDR3: CASSLGLAVQETQYF
J: TRBJ2-3; D: TRBD2; V: TRBV9; size: .; DNA: TGTGCCAGCAGCGCGTTAGCGGGAGGGGCTAGCACAGATACGCAGTATTTT; CDR3: CASSALAGGASTDTQYF
J: TRBJ2-7; D: TRBD2; V: TRBV10-3; size: .; DNA: TGTGCCATCAGTGATACTAGCGGGTACTCCTACGAGCAGTACTTC; CDR3: CAISDTSGYSYEQYF
J: TRBJ1-3; D: .; V: TRBV4-3; size: .; DNA: TGCGCCAGCAGCCACGACTATAACTCTGGAAACACCATATATTTT; CDR3: CASSHDYNSGNTIYF
J: TRBJ1-2; D: TRBD1; V: TRBV27; size: .; DNA: TGTGCCAGCAGTCCGGACAGGGTTCATGGCTACACCTTC; CDR3: CASSPDRVHGYTF
J: TRBJ1-4; D: .; V: TRBV2; size: .; DNA: TGTGCCAGCAGTGAGAGACCCTCCGGGGATGAAAAACTGCTTTTT; CDR3: CASSERPSGDEKLLF
J: TRBJ1-3; D: .; V: TRBV28; size: once; DNA: TGTGCCAGCAGTTTCCTTGTCTCTGGAAACACCATATATTTT; CDR3: CASSFLVSGNTIYF
J: TRBJ1-6; D: .; V: TRBV27; size: .; DNA: TGTGCCAGCTGTTTGGGAGGGCATAATTCACCCCTCCACTTT; CDR3: CASCLGGHNSPLHF
J: TRBJ1-2; D: .; V: TRBV7-8; size: once; DNA: TGTGCCAGCAGCTCCACACTACAGGGTAGAGATGGCTACACCTTC; CDR3: CASSSTLQGRDGYTF
J: TRBJ1-1; D: .; V: TRBV27; size: .; DNA: TGTGCCAGCGCACTGAGTAGGGGCACGGGAGCTTTCTTT; CDR3: CASALSRGTGAFF
J: TRBJ2-7; D: TRBD1; V: TRBV19; size: .; DNA: TGTGCCAGTAGTATAGGCGCAGGGGGAATACCCTACGAGCAGTACTTC; CDR3: CASSIGAGGIPYEQYF
J: TRBJ2-5; D: .; V: TRBV7-9; size: .; DNA: TGTGCCAGCAGCTTATCCCCTACCGGTGAGACCCAGTACTTC; CDR3: CASSLSPTGETQYF
J: TRBJ1-6; D: TRBD1; V: TRBV7-2; size: .; DNA: TGTGCCAGCAGCTGGAGAGGGGGACAGACTAATTCACCCCTCCACTTT; CDR3: CASSWRGGQTNSPLHF
J: TRBJ2-2; D: .; V: TRBV19; size: .; DNA: TGTGCCAGTAGTATTGTCACGAACACCGGGGAGCTGTTTTTT; CDR3: CASSIVTNTGELFF